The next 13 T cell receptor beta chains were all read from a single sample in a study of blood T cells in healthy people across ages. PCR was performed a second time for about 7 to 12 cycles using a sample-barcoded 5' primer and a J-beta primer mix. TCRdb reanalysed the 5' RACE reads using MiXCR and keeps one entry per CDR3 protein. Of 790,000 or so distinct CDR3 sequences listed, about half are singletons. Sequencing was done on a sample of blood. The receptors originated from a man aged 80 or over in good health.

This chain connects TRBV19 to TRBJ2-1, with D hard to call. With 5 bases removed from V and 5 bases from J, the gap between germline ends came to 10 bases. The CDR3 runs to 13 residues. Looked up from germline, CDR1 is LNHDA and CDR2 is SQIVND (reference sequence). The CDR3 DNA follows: TGTGCCAGTAGTCAGACTGGGAACAATGAGCAGTTCTTC. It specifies CASSQTGNNEQFF.

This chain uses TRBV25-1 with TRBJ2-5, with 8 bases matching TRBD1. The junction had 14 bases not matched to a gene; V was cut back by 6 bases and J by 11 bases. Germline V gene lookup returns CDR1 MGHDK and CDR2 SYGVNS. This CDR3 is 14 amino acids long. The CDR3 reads CASRGTGPGGEQYF. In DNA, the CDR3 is TGTGCCAGCAGAGGGACAGGCCCTGGAGGGGAGCAGTACTTC.

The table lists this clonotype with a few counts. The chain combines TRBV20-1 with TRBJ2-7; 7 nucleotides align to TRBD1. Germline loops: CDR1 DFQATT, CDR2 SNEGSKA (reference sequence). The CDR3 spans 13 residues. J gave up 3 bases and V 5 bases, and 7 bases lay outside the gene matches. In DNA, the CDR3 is TGCAGTGCTGTGTGGGACAGAGACTACGAGCAGTACTTC. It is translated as CSAVWDRDYEQYF.

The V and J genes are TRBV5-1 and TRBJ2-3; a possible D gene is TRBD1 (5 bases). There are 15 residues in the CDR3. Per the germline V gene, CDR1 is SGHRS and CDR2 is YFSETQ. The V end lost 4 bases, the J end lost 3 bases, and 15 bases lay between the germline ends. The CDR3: CASSRRTRGTDTQYF. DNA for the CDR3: TGCGCCAGCAGCAGAAGGACAAGGGGAACAGATACGCAGTATTTT.

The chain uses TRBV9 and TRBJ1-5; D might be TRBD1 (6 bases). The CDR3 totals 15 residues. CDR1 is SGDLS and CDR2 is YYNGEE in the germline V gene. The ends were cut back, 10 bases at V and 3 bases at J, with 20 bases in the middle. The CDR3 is CASNPSGHNNQPQHF. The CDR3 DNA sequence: TGTGCCTCCAACCCTTCGGGACATAACAATCAGCCCCAGCATTTT.

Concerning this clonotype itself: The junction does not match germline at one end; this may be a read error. CDR3: CTSSWGDNEQFF. The CDR3 DNA sequence: TGTACCAGCAGCTGGGGGGACAATGAGCAGTTCTTC. This sequence joins TRBV7-9 and TRBJ2-1; a weak D match, TRBD2 (6 bases). Per germline, CDR1 SEHNR and CDR2 FQNEAQ (reference sequence). The CDR3 has 12 amino acids.

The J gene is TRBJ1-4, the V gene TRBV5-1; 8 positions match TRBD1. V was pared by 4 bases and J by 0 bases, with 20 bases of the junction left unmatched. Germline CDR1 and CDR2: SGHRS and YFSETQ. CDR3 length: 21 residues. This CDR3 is CASSPSPGQGEIVATNEKLFF. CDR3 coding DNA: TGCGCCAGCAGCCCCTCACCCGGACAGGGAGAAATCGTTGCAACTAATGAAAAACTGTTTTTT.

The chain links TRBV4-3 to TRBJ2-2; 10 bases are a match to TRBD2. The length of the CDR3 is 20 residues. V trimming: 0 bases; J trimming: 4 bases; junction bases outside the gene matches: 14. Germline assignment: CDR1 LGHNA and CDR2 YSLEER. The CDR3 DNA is TGCGCCAGCAGCCAAGATCGAACCGGGACTAGCGAGAGCGCCACCGGGGAGCTGTTTTTT. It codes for CASSQDRTGTSESATGELFF.

CDR3 loop: CASRPIGGATYEQYF. In nucleotides, the CDR3 is TGTGCCAGCAGACCTATCGGGGGTGCTACCTACGAGCAGTACTTC. This rearrangement joins TRBV27 to TRBJ2-7, with a weak D call TRBD2 (6 bases). CDR1 and CDR2 (germline): MNHEY, SMNVEV (reference sequence). Trimming shortened V by 6 bases and J by 2 bases, and 17 bases separated the two germline ends. This CDR3 comprises 15 residues.

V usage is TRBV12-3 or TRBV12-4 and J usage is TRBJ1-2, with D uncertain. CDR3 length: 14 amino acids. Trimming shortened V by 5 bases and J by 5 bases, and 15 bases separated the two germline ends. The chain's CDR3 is CASSRGREEYGYTF. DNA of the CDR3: TGTGCCAGCAGTCGGGGTCGAGAGGAGTATGGCTACACCTTC.

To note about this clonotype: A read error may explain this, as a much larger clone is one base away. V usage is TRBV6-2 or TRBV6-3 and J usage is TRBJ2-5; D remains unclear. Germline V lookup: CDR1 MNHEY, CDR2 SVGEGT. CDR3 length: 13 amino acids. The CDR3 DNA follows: TGTGCCAGCAGTGGACGGGTCCAAGGGACCCAGTACTTC. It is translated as CASSGRVQGTQYF.

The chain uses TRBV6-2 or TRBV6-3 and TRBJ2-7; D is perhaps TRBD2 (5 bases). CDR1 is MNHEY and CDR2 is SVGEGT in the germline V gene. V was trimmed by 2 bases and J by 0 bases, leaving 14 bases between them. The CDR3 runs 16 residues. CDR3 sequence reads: CASSYQVGLASYEQYF. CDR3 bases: TGTGCCAGCAGTTACCAAGTAGGACTGGCCTCCTACGAGCAGTACTTC.

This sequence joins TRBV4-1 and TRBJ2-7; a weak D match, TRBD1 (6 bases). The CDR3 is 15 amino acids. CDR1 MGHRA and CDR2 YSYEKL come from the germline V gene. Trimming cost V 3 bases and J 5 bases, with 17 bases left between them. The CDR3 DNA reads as TGCGCCAGCAGCCAGACAGGTTTCCTCCTAGACGAGCAGTACTTC. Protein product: CASSQTGFLLDEQYF.